A selection of T cell receptor beta chains follows, all from one sample in a study of T cells in Graves' hyperthyroidism and ophthalmopathy. In TCRdb, the multiplex PCR reads were re-called with MiXCR into one record per CDR3 protein. The table lists approximately 590,000 distinct CDR3 sequences, 15% to 17% of them singletons. The sample consisted of blood. The source is a woman between 25 and 40 years old with Graves' hyperthyroidism. The CDR3 runs from the conserved cysteine through the conserved F or W. The size field is filled for only some rows; it gives once, few, many or a size class.

V gene,clone size,J gene,CDR3 protein
TRBV30,many,TRBJ2-1,CAWSDRNEQFF
TRBV20-1,many,TRBJ2-7,CSARGRDRLMHEQYF
TRBV19,-,TRBJ1-1,CASSTIMTRQNTEAFF
TRBV20-1,-,TRBJ2-3,CSARAVPAPQYF
TRBV6-4,many,TRBJ1-5,CASTPDQPQHF
TRBV4-1,-,TRBJ2-2,CASSQEQGNTGELFF
TRBV27,many,TRBJ2-1,CASSLEPSGQQFF
TRBV5-6,many,TRBJ2-7,CASSSGTGPPYEQYF
TRBV9,few,TRBJ1-6,CASSVFGRGGPLHF
TRBV6-1,-,TRBJ1-5,CASSVLPWGNQPQHF
TRBV27,many,TRBJ1-1,CASSSTGGGYTEAFF
TRBV5-1,many,TRBJ2-7,CASSLQEGTSLSYEQYF
TRBV2,many,TRBJ2-4,CASSEWVGYIQYF
TRBV30,many,TRBJ2-1,CAWSGSWVNEQFF
TRBV7-3,few,TRBJ1-1,CASSLIVTAEAFF